This T cell receptor (beta chain) was sequenced in a study of T cell changes during pregnancy in multiple sclerosis. Using immunoSEQ multiplex PCR, the repertoire was profiled, and TCRdb retains in-frame clones only, with some absent. Of roughly 48,000 clones listed, 88% are singletons. This CDR3 spans 15 amino acids. In germline, CDR1 is SQVTM, CDR2 ANQGSEA. The V and J ends lost 6 bases and 1 base respectively, with 17 bases between them. The chain uses TRBV29-1 and TRBJ2-3, with D possibly matching TRBD2 (5 bases). The material was CD4+ T cells from peripheral blood mononuclear cells, obtained in the second trimester of pregnancy. The sequence derives from a female donor with multiple sclerosis, enrolled in a pregnancy study. CDR3 sequence (DNA): TGCAGCGTAATAGGTTGGCGGGTAGGCACAGATACGCAGTATTTT. Encoded protein: CSVIGWRVGTDTQYF.